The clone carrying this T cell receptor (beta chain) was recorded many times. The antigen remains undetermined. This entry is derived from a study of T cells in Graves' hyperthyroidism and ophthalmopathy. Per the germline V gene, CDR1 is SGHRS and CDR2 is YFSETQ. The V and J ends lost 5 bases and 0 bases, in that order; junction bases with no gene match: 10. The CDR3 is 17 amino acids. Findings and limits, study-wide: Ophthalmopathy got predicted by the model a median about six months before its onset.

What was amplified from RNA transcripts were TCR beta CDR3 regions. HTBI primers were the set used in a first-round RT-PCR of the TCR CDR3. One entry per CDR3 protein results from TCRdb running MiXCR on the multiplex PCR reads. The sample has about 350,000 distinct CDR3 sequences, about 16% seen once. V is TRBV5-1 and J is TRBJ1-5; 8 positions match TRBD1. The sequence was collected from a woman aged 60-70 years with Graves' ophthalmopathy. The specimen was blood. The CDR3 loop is CASRLGTGDYSNQPQHF. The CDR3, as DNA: TGCGCCAGCAGACTTGGGACAGGCGATTATAGCAATCAGCCCCAGCATTTT.